The 3 T cell receptor beta chains reported below all come from one sample, sequenced in a study of glioma-infiltrating T cells. The iRepertoire nested amplicon-rescue multiplex PCR amplified TCR alpha and beta CDR3s from RNA. MiXCR was run by TCRdb on the multiplex PCR reads, yielding one entry per CDR3 protein. The sample lists around 93,000 distinct CDR3 sequences; around 37% were seen once. Sequences were obtained from glioma tissue, nonneoplastic brain tissue, or PBMCs (not recorded which). The receptors stem from a human donor with low-grade glioma or glioblastoma, undergoing nonglioma brain surgery, or in good health (not recorded which).

This clonotype was recorded many times. This chain uses TRBV19 with TRBJ2-1, with 7 bases identical to TRBD2. Trimming took 2 bases from V and 8 from J; bases not matched to a gene: 6. The CDR3 consists of 14 residues. Germline V gene lookup returns CDR1 LNHDA and CDR2 SQIVND (reference sequence). The CDR3 nucleotides read TGTGCCAGTAGTATAAGGGAGGGCCTCGATGAGCAGTTCTTC. Translating it yields CASSIREGLDEQFF.

In its sample, this clonotype was seen many times. Germline is not matched at one junction end, which may reflect a read error. The chain links TRBV2 to TRBJ2-7; 7 bases align to TRBD2. This CDR3 region has 13 residues. Germline CDR1 and CDR2: SNHLY and FYNNEI. The CDR3 DNA reads TGTGCCAGCAGGGGAGGGATCTCCTACAAGCAGTACTTC. Protein sequence: CASRGGISYKQYF. The full variable domain, with the rest looked up from reference TRBV2 and TRBJ2-7, is EPEVTQTPSHQVTQMGQEVILRCVPISNHLYFYWYRQILGQKVEFLVSFYNNEISEKSEIFDDQFSVERPDGSNFTLKIRSTKLEDSAMYFCASRGGISYKQYFGPGTRLTVT.

As concerns this clonotype: The CDR3 end shows no conserved phenylalanine or tryptophan, and so a read error is likely. No DNA is shown, since the ends of the CDR3 on it are uncertain; the CDR3 is the one TCRdb lists. The J gene is TRBJ2-7, the V gene TRBV28. The CDR3 length is 10 residues, termini included. Germline-derived CDR1 and CDR2 are MDHEN and SYDVKM. CDR3 protein: CASSLGIGYE.